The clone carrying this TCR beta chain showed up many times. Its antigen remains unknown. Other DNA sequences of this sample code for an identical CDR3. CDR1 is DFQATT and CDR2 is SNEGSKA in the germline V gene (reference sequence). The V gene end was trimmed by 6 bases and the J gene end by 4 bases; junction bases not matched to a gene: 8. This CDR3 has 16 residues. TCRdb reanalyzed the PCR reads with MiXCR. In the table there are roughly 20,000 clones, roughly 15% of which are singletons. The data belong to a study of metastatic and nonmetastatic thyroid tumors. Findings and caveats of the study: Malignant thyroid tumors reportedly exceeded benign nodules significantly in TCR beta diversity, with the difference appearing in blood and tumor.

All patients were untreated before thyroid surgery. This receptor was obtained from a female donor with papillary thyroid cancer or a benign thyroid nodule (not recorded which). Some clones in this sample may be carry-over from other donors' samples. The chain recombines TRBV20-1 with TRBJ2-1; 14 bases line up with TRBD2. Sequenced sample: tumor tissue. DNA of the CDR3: TGCAGTGCACGGACGACTAGCGGGGGGGCTTACAATGAGCAGTTCTTC. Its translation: CSARTTSGGAYNEQFF.